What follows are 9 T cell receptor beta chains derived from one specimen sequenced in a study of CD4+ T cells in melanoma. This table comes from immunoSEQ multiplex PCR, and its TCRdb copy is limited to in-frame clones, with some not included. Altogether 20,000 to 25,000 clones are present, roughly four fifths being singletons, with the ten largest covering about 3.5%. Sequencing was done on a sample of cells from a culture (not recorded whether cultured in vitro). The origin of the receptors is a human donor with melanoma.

The CDR3 loop is CASNENGVSYEQYF. The CDR3 DNA reads as TGTGCCAGTAACGAAAATGGGGTATCCTACGAGCAGTACTTC. This chain joins TRBV19 and TRBJ2-7; D gene ambiguous. This CDR3 spans 14 amino acids. V was trimmed by 7 bases and J by 1 base, leaving 14 bases between them. Germline CDR1 is LNHDA and CDR2 is SQIVND (reference sequence).

The chain's CDR3 is CARLRGEQGLNQPQHF. For the CDR3, the DNA is TGTGCCAGACTTCGGGGGGAACAGGGCTTAAATCAGCCCCAGCATTTT. The chain has TRBV27 and TRBJ1-5; D might be TRBD1 (6 bases). Germline V gene lookup returns CDR1 MNHEY and CDR2 SMNVEV (reference sequence). The V end was cut by 9 bases, the J end by 4 bases, with 22 bases between. The CDR3 loop spans 16 amino acids.

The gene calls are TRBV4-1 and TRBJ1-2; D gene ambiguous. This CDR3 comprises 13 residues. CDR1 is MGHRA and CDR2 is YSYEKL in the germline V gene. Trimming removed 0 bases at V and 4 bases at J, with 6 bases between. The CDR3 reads CASSQDRSYGYTF. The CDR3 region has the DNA TGCGCCAGCAGCCAAGATCGGAGCTATGGCTACACCTTC.

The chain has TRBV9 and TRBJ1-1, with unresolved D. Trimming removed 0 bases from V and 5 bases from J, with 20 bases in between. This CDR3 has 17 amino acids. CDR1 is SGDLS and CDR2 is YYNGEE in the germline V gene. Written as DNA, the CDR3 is TGTGCCAGCAGCGTAGAAGGTAATCCCCCAACGAAGACTGAAGCTTTCTTT. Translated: CASSVEGNPPTKTEAFF. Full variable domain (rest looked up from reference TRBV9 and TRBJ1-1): DSGVTQTPKHLITATGQRVTLRCSPRSGDLSVYWYQQSLDQGLQFLIQYYNGEERAKGNILERFSAQQFPDLHSELNLSSLELGDSALYFCASSVEGNPPTKTEAFFGQGTRLTVV.

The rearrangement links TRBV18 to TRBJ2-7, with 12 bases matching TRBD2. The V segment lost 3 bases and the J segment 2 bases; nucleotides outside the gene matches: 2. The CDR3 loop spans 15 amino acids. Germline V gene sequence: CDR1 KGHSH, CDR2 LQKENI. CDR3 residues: CASSPTSGGPYEQYF. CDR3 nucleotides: TGTGCCAGCTCACCGACTAGCGGGGGACCCTACGAGCAGTACTTC.

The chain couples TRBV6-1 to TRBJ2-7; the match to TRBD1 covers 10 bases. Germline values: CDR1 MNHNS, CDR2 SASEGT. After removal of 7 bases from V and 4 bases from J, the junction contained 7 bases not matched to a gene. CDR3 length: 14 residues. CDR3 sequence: CASTLDRGGYEQYF. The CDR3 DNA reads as TGTGCCAGCACCCTGGACAGGGGGGGGTACGAGCAGTACTTC.

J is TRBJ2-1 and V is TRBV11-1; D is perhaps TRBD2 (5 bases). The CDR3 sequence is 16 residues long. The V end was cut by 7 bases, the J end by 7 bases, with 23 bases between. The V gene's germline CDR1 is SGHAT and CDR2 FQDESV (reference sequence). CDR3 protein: CASKWRVDSFWNEQFF. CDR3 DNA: TGTGCCAGCAAATGGCGGGTTGATTCTTTTTGGAATGAGCAGTTCTTC.

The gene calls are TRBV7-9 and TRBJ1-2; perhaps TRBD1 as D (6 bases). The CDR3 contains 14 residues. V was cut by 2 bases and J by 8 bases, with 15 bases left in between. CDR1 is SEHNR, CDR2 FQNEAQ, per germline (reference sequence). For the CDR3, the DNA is TGTGCCAGCAGCTTAAAAAAGGGGGGAGCGGGCTACACCTTC. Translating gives CASSLKKGGAGYTF.

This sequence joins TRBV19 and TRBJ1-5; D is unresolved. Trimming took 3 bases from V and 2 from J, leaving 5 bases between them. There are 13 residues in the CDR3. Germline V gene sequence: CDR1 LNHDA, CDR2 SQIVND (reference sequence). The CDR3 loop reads CASSMLGNQPQHF. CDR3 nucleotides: TGTGCCAGTAGTATGTTGGGCAATCAGCCCCAGCATTTT.